Below are 8 T cell receptor beta chains sequenced from a single sample in a study of blood T cell repertoires in COVID-19. TCRdb's table, derived via immunoSEQ multiplex PCR, lists solely in-frame clones and lacks some. Of around 130,000 clones listed, 85% are singletons. Sequencing was performed on peripheral blood. These receptors were taken from a man aged 50 to 60 with acute or convalescent COVID-19.

The chain joins TRBV19 to TRBJ2-1, with TRBD2 identical over 9 bases. V shed 10 bases and J 8 bases; nucleotides not matched to a gene: 15. The CDR3 spans 15 residues. Germline CDR1 and CDR2: LNHDA and SQIVND (reference sequence). The CDR3 region has the DNA TGTGCCACCCGGGGTATAGCGGGGGCGATCGATGAGCAGTTCTTC. Translating gives CATRGIAGAIDEQFF.

The chain has TRBV5-4 and TRBJ1-2, with TRBD1 matching over 9 bases. CDR1 is SGHNT, CDR2 YYREEE, per germline (reference sequence). The ends lost 4 bases at V and 4 bases at J; junction bases unmatched: 8. The CDR3 runs 15 residues. In DNA form, the CDR3 reads TGTGCCAGCAGCCCAACAGGGGGCGCCGGCTATGGCTACACCTTC. This translates into CASSPTGGAGYGYTF.

The V gene is TRBV12-3 or TRBV12-4, the J gene TRBJ1-1; D might be TRBD1 (5 bases). The V end lost 6 bases, the J end lost 5 bases, and 10 bases lay between the germline ends. The CDR3 has 12 amino acids. In DNA, the CDR3 is TGTGCCAGCAGCCCCAGGGTAACTGAAGCTTTCTTT. This gives the protein CASSPRVTEAFF.

About this clone itself: At one boundary the junction diverges from the germline segment, which might be a read error. The chain recombines TRBV7-7 with TRBJ2-1; 7 nucleotides agree with TRBD1. Germline loops: CDR1 SSHAT, CDR2 FNYEAQ (reference sequence). The CDR3 totals 15 residues. The CDR3 loop reads CASSLTQGSYNEQFF. DNA for the CDR3: TGTGCTAGCAGCTTGACACAGGGGTCCTACAATGAGCAGTTCTTC. The whole variable domain, filled in from reference TRBV7-7 and TRBJ2-1, reads GAGVSQSPRYKVTKRGQDVTLRCDPISSHATLYWYQQALGQGPEFLTYFNYEAQPDKSGLPSDRFSAERPEGSISTLTIQRTEQRDSAMYRCASSLTQGSYNEQFFGPGTRLTVL.

CDR3 in DNA: TGTGCCACCAGTGAGCCAGGGGCCGGGGAGCTGTTTTTT. Encoded protein: CATSEPGAGELFF. This rearrangement joins TRBV24-1 to TRBJ2-2, with D maybe TRBD1 (6 bases). This CDR3 has 13 residues. Looked up from germline, CDR1 is KGHDR and CDR2 is SFDVKD. Between the trimmed V and J ends, which lost 4 bases and 6 bases, there was a span of 8 bases.

In DNA, the CDR3 is TGTGCCAGCAGAGGACAGGGGAACACCGGGGAGCTGTTTTTT. Amino acids: CASRGQGNTGELFF. The genes are TRBV28 and TRBJ2-2; 8 bases align to TRBD1. Germline values: CDR1 MDHEN, CDR2 SYDVKM. The CDR3 extends over 14 amino acids. V gave up 6 bases and J gave up 1 base; unmatched junction bases: 1.

The chain is built from TRBV30 and TRBJ1-5; D not resolved. The V gene lost 0 bases and the J gene lost 1 base, with 4 bases spanning the gap. The CDR3 extends over 13 amino acids. The germline V gene has CDR1 GTSNPN and CDR2 SVGIG (reference sequence). The DNA of the CDR3 is TGTGCCTGGAGTGTGCGCAGCAATCAGCCCCAGCATTTT. Its translation is CAWSVRSNQPQHF.

The rearrangement joins TRBV19 to TRBJ2-1; a possible D gene is TRBD2 (5 bases). Trimming pared 9 bases from V and 7 bases from J, leaving 22 bases between. Germline CDR1 is LNHDA and CDR2 is SQIVND (reference sequence). There are 15 residues in the CDR3. The CDR3 DNA follows: TGTGCCAGCGGGGTGGCCCTATCCCCTATAAATGAGCAGTTCTTC. The encoded protein is CASGVALSPINEQFF.